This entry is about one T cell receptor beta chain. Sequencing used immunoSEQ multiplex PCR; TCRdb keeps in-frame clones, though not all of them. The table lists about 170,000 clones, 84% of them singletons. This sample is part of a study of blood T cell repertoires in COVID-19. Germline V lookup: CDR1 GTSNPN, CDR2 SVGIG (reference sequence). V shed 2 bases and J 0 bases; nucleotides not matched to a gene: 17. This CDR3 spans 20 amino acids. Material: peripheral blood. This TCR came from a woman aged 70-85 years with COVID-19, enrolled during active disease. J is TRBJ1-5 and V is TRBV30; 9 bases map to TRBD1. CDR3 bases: TGTGCCTGGAGTACCAAAACGGGGGGGACAGGGATCAATAGCAATCAGCCCCAGCATTTT. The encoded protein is CAWSTKTGGTGINSNQPQHF.